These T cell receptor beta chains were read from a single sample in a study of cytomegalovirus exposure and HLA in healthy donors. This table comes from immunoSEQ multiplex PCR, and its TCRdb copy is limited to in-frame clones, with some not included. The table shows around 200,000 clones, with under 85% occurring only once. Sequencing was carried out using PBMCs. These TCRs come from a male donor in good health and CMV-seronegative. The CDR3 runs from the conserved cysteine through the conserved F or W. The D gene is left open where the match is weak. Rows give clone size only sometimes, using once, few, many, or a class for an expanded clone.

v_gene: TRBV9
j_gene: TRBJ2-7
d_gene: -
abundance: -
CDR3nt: TGTGCCAGCAGCGCCACATCTTCCTACGAGCAGTACTTC
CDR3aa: CASSATSSYEQYF

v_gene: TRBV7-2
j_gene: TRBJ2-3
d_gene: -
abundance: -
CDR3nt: TGTGCCAGCACCCACACAGATACGCAGTATTTT
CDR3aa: CASTHTDTQYF

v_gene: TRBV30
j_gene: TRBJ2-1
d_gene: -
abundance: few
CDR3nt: TGTGCCTGGAGCAGACTTCTCTTTAACAATGAGCAGTTCTTC
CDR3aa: CAWSRLLFNNEQFF

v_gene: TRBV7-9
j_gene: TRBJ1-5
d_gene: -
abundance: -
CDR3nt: TGTTCCAGCAGCTTAGTGGAAGACACTTTTAGCAATCAGCCCCAGCATTTT
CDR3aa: CSSSLVEDTFSNQPQHF

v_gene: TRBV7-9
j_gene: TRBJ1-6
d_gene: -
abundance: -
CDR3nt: TGTGCCAGCAGCTTCCCGAGCCGAGGATCACCCCTCCACTTT
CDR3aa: CASSFPSRGSPLHF

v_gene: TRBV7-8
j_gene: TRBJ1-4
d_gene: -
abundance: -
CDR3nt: TGTGCCAGCAGCAAGACTGCAACTAATGAAAAACTGTTTTTT
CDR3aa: CASSKTATNEKLFF

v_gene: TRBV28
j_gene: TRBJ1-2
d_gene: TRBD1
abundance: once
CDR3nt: TGTGCCAGCAGTTCCCGACAGGGCGGTTGGTATGGCTACACCTTC
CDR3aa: CASSSRQGGWYGYTF

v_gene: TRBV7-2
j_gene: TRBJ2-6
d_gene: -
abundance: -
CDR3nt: TGTGCCAGCAGCTTAGACTGGGCCGGGGCCAACGTCCTGACTTTC
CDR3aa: CASSLDWAGANVLTF

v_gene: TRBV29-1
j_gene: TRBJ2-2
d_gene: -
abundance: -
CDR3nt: TGCAGCGCCACTCACCCGGGGACAAAGTCGGTCGGGGAGCTGTTTTTT
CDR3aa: CSATHPGTKSVGELFF

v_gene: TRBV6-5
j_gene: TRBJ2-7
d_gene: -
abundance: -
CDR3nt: TGTGCCAGCAGTTACTCGCGTCGCAACTCCTACGAGCAGTACTTC
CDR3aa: CASSYSRRNSYEQYF

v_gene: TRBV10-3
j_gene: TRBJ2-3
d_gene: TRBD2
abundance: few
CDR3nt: TGTGCCAGTTGTCTAGCGGGGGACTATACGCAGTATTTT
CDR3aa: CASCLAGDYTQYF

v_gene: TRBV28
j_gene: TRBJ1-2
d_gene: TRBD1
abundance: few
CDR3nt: TGTGCCAGCAGTCCGTGGGACAGGGACAACTATGGCTACACCTTC
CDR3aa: CASSPWDRDNYGYTF

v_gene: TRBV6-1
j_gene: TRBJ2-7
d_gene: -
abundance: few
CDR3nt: TGTGCCAGCACCCTCGGACCGGGAGCGTCCTACGAGCAGTACTTC
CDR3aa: CASTLGPGASYEQYF

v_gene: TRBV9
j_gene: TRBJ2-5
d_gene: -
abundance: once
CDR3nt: TGTGCCAGCGGTCAGGGGGAGACCCAGTACTTC
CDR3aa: CASGQGETQYF

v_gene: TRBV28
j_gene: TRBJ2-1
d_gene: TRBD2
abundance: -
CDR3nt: TGTGCCAGCAGGGGACTAGCGGGAGTTAATGAGCAGTTCTTC
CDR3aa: CASRGLAGVNEQFF

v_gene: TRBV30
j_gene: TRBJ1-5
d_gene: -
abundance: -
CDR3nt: TGTGCCTGTAGTGTACAGAATCAGCCCCAGCATTTT
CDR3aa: CACSVQNQPQHF

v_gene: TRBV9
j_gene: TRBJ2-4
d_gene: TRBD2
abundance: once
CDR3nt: TGTGCCAGCAGCCACCAGGGACTAGCGGGGGCCCCCTTGAACTTC
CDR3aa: CASSHQGLAGAPLNF

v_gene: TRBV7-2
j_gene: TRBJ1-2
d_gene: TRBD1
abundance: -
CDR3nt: TGTGCCAGCAGCTCCCAGAAGACAGGGGCGACGTTAGGTGGCTACACCTTC
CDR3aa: CASSSQKTGATLGGYTF

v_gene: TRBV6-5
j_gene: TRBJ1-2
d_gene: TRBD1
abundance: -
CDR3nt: TGTGCCAGCAGCGCATTAGAACAGGGGGCGAGAGGCTACACCTTC
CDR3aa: CASSALEQGARGYTF

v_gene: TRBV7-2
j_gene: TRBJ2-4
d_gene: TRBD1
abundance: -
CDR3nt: TGTGCCAGCAGTCTCCAGGGGGACATTCAGTACTTC
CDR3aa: CASSLQGDIQYF

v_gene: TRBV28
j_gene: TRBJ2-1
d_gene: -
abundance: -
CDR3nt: TGTGCCAGCAGTTTCCGGGGAGTAGCCAATGAGCAGTTCTTC
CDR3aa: CASSFRGVANEQFF

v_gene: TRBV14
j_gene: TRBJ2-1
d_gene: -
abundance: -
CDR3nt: TGTGCCAGCAGCCAGGGGGGACCCAATGAGCAGTTCTTC
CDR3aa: CASSQGGPNEQFF

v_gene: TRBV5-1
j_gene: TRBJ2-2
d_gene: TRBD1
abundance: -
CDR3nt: TGCGCCAGCAGCTTGCGGACAGGGAACACCGGGGAGCTGTTTTTT
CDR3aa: CASSLRTGNTGELFF

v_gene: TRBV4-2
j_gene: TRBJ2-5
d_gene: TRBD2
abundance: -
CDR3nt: TGTGCCAGCAGCCAAGGTCGGGAGGGGACCCAGTACTTC
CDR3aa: CASSQGREGTQYF

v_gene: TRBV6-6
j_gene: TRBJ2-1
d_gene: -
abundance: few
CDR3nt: TGTGCCAGCAGTTACCCCCTTCGCGATGAGCAGTTCTTC
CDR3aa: CASSYPLRDEQFF

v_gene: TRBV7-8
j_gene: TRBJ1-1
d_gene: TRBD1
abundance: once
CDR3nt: TGTGCCAGCAGCTTAGAACAGGGGCTACCTGACACTGAAGCTTTCTTT
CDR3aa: CASSLEQGLPDTEAFF

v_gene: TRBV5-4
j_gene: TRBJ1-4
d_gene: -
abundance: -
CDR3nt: TGTGCCAGCAGCCTTAGGGGGAGGGCAGGGGCTAATGAAAAACTGTTTTTT
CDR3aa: CASSLRGRAGANEKLFF

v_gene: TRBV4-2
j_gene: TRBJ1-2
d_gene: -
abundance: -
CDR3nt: TGTGCCAGCAGCCAAGAACGCGTGAGCGGAACACTCTATGGCTACACCTTC
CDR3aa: CASSQERVSGTLYGYTF

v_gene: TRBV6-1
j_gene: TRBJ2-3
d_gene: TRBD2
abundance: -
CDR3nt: TGTGCCAGCAGTGAAGAAGCGGGGGGTACGCAGTATTTT
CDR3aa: CASSEEAGGTQYF

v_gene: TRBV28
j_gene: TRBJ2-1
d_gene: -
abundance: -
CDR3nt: TGTGCCAGCTGCTTTGCCGGGGGAAGCTCCTACAATGAGCAGTTCTTC
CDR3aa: CASCFAGGSSYNEQFF

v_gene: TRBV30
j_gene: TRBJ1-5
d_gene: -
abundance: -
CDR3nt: TGTGCCTGGAGGCAGGGGTCTTCCCATCAGCCCCAGCATTTT
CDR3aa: CAWRQGSSHQPQHF

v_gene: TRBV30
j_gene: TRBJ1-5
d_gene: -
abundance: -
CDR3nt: TGTGCCTGGAGTGTATACAGTTCAGCCAATCAGCCCCAGCATTTT
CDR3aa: CAWSVYSSANQPQHF

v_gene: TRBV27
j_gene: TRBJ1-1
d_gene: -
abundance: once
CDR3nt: TGTGCCAGCAGTTTTCAGGGAAACACTGAAGCTTTCTTT
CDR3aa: CASSFQGNTEAFF

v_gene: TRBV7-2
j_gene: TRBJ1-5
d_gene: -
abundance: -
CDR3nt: TGTGCCAGCAGCTCCCGCGGGAGACAGCCCCAGCATTTT
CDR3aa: CASSSRGRQPQHF

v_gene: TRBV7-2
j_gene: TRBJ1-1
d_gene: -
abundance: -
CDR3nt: TGTGCCAGCAGCTTTGGGCGCGACACTGAAGCTTTCTTT
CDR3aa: CASSFGRDTEAFF

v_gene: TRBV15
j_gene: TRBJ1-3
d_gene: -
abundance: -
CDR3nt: TGTGCCACCAGCCCCAGGGGCACGGGGAGCACCATATATTTT
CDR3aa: CATSPRGTGSTIYF

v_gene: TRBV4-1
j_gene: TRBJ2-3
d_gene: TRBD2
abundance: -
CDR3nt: TGCGCCAGCAGCTGGCTAGCGGGAGGCCCTAGCACAGATACGCAGTATTTT
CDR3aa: CASSWLAGGPSTDTQYF

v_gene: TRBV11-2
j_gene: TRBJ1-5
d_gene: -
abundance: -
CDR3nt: TGTGCCAGCAGCTTAACGGACAGAAGCAATCAGCCCCAGCATTTT
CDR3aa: CASSLTDRSNQPQHF

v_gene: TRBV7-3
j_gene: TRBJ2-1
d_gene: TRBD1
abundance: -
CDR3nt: TGTGCCAGCAGCCATCGACAGGGGGCTAATGAGCAGTTCTTC
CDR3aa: CASSHRQGANEQFF

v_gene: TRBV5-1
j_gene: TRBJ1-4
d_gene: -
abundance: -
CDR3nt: TGCGCCAGCAGCTTGGGGCAGGGCGCTTCTAATGAAAAACTGTTTTTT
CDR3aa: CASSLGQGASNEKLFF

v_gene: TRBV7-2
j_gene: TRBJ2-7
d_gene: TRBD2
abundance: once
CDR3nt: TGTGCCAGCAGCGACCTTCCTAGCGGTGCTTCCTACGAGCAGTACTTC
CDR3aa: CASSDLPSGASYEQYF

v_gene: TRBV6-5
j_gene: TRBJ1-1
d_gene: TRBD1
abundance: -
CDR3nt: TGTGCCAGCAGCCCCGGGACAGGGCTGACTGAAGCTTTCTTT
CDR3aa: CASSPGTGLTEAFF

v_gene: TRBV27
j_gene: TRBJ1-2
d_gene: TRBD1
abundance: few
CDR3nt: TGTGCCAGCAGTTCACAGGACAGGGAATTCTATGGCTACACCTTC
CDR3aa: CASSSQDREFYGYTF

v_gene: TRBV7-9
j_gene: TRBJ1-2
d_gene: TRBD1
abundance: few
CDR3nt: TGTGCCAGCAGCCCGCAACCGACAGGGATCAATGGCTACACCTTC
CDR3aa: CASSPQPTGINGYTF

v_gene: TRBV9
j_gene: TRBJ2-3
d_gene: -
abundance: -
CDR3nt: TGTGCCAGCAGCCTTATCCCTAGCACAGATACGCAGTATTTT
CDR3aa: CASSLIPSTDTQYF

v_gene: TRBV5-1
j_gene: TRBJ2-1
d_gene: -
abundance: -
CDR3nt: TGCGCCAGCTGGACTACAGTGGGAAATGAGCAGTTCTTC
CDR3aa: CASWTTVGNEQFF

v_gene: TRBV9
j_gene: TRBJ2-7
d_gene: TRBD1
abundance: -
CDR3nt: TGTGCCAGCAGCGTAGGACAGGGGAGGCATCGGGAGCAGTACTTC
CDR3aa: CASSVGQGRHREQYF

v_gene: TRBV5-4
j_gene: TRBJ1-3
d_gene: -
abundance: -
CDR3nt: TGTGCCAGCAGCTTGGATACAAGCTCTGGAAACACCATATATTTT
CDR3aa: CASSLDTSSGNTIYF

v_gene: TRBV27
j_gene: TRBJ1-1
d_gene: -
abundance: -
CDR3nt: TGTGCCAGCAGTTTATATCGGAACACTGAAGCTTTCTTT
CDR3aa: CASSLYRNTEAFF

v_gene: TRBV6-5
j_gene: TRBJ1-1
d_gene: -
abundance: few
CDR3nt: TGTGCCAGCAGGAGTTACACTGAAGCTTTCTTT
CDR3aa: CASRSYTEAFF